These T cell receptor beta chains were read from a single sample in a study of CD8+ T cells in alopecia areata. Assay used: immunoSEQ multiplex PCR; TCRdb lists only in-frame clones, some missing. The repertoire consists of about 150,000 clones, with roughly three fifths occurring once and the leading ten covering about 6%. Sequenced here: CD4+ T cells sorted from blood, sampled at week 0. All receptors come from a human donor with alopecia areata. Each CDR3 is given with its conserved first and last residue. Each record gives: J gene, D gene, clone size, V gene, CDR3 length, CDR3 DNA, CDR3 protein. A D gene is named only where the DNA matches it firmly. Only some rows state a clone size, as once, few, many or a class for expanded clones.

J gene: TRBJ1-2; D gene: .; clone size: .; V gene: TRBV18; CDR3 length: 13; CDR3 DNA: TGTGCCAGCTCACCCTGGAACAGCTATGGCTACACCTTC; CDR3 protein: CASSPWNSYGYTF
J gene: TRBJ1-4; D gene: .; clone size: .; V gene: TRBV30; CDR3 length: 13; CDR3 DNA: TGTGCCTGGAGTTCGGTTTATAATGAAAAACTGTTTTTT; CDR3 protein: CAWSSVYNEKLFF
J gene: TRBJ2-1; D gene: TRBD2; clone size: .; V gene: TRBV10-3; CDR3 length: 15; CDR3 DNA: TGTGCCATCAGTGAGTCTAGCGGGGGGGGCGATGAGCAGTTCTTC; CDR3 protein: CAISESSGGGDEQFF
J gene: TRBJ1-1; D gene: .; clone size: many; V gene: TRBV7-2; CDR3 length: 14; CDR3 DNA: TGTGCCAGCAGCTACGCAGACATGAACACTGAAGCTTTCTTT; CDR3 protein: CASSYADMNTEAFF
J gene: TRBJ2-7; D gene: TRBD1; clone size: .; V gene: TRBV7-2; CDR3 length: 18; CDR3 DNA: TGTGCCAGCAGCTTATGGGGTGGGAGGACAGGGCTCCCCTACGAGCAGTACTTC; CDR3 protein: CASSLWGGRTGLPYEQYF
J gene: TRBJ2-5; D gene: TRBD1; clone size: .; V gene: TRBV5-1; CDR3 length: 14; CDR3 DNA: TGCGCCAGCAGCCCTGGGACAGGACGTGAGACCCAGTACTTC; CDR3 protein: CASSPGTGRETQYF
J gene: TRBJ1-5; D gene: TRBD1; clone size: .; V gene: TRBV29-1; CDR3 length: 14; CDR3 DNA: TGCAGCGTTGCAACCGGGGACAGACCTCAGCCCCAGCATTTT; CDR3 protein: CSVATGDRPQPQHF
J gene: TRBJ1-5; D gene: .; clone size: .; V gene: TRBV29-1; CDR3 length: 13; CDR3 DNA: TGCAGCGTTGGGGAGGGGGGTCAACAGCCCCAGCATTTT; CDR3 protein: CSVGEGGQQPQHF
J gene: TRBJ1-2; D gene: .; clone size: .; V gene: TRBV7-8; CDR3 length: 16; CDR3 DNA: TGTGCCAGCAGCTTAGCGAGCGGACTTTCTCACTATGGCTACACCTTC; CDR3 protein: CASSLASGLSHYGYTF
J gene: TRBJ2-6; D gene: TRBD1; clone size: .; V gene: TRBV29-1; CDR3 length: 17; CDR3 DNA: TGCAGCGTTGAAGATCGACGGACAGGGTCTGGGGCCAACGTCCTGACTTTC; CDR3 protein: CSVEDRRTGSGANVLTF
J gene: TRBJ2-6; D gene: .; clone size: .; V gene: TRBV27; CDR3 length: 15; CDR3 DNA: TGTGCCAGCAGTTTCGGCCTCTCTGGGGCCAACGTCCTGACTTTC; CDR3 protein: CASSFGLSGANVLTF
J gene: TRBJ2-5; D gene: .; clone size: .; V gene: TRBV14; CDR3 length: 16; CDR3 DNA: TGTGCCAGCAGCCAAGGGCGAGCGGTGACACAAGAGACCCAGTACTTC; CDR3 protein: CASSQGRAVTQETQYF
J gene: TRBJ2-1; D gene: TRBD1; clone size: .; V gene: TRBV5-6; CDR3 length: 14; CDR3 DNA: TGTGCCAGCAGCAACCTCAGGACAGGGAATGAGCAGTTCTTC; CDR3 protein: CASSNLRTGNEQFF
J gene: TRBJ1-2; D gene: TRBD1; clone size: .; V gene: TRBV27; CDR3 length: 13; CDR3 DNA: TGTGCCAGCAGTTCTGCGGACAGGGCCGGCTACACCTTC; CDR3 protein: CASSSADRAGYTF
J gene: TRBJ2-5; D gene: TRBD2; clone size: .; V gene: TRBV29-1; CDR3 length: 13; CDR3 DNA: TGCAGCGTACAGCGGGGGGCTCAAGAGACCCAGTACTTC; CDR3 protein: CSVQRGAQETQYF
J gene: TRBJ1-1; D gene: .; clone size: .; V gene: TRBV5-1; CDR3 length: 14; CDR3 DNA: TGCGCCAGCAGCTTGGAGGGACAGAACACTGAAGCTTTCTTT; CDR3 protein: CASSLEGQNTEAFF
J gene: TRBJ2-5; D gene: TRBD1; clone size: .; V gene: TRBV29-1; CDR3 length: 13; CDR3 DNA: TGCAGCGCCGAACACAGGGGCGGCGAGACCCAGTACTTC; CDR3 protein: CSAEHRGGETQYF
J gene: TRBJ1-5; D gene: .; clone size: .; V gene: TRBV18; CDR3 length: 16; CDR3 DNA: TGTGCCAGCTCACAAACTCAGGGGCTTATTGATCAGCCCCAGCATTTT; CDR3 protein: CASSQTQGLIDQPQHF
J gene: TRBJ1-1; D gene: TRBD1; clone size: few; V gene: TRBV29-1; CDR3 length: 16; CDR3 DNA: TGCAGCGTTGAAGATCTCGGCAAGGGGGCCGGCACTGAAGCTTTCTTT; CDR3 protein: CSVEDLGKGAGTEAFF
J gene: TRBJ1-3; D gene: .; clone size: .; V gene: TRBV7-9; CDR3 length: 14; CDR3 DNA: TGTGCCAGCAGCTTATGGACAACGGGAAACACCATATATTTT; CDR3 protein: CASSLWTTGNTIYF